The next 29 T cell receptor beta chains were all read from a single sample in a study of T cell repertoires in cytomegalovirus infection. Their antigens are not known. TCRdb re-analysed the reads in MiXCR, keeping a single row per CDR3 protein. The profile shows under 130,000 distinct CDR3 sequences, under 50% of them singletons. The sample here was CD8+ T cells from cultured PBMCs, taken from culture after CMV antigen stimulation. The receptors come from a human donor in good health (CMV status not recorded). Some clones in this sample may be carry-over from other donors' samples.

The chain couples TRBV7-9 to TRBJ2-5; possibly TRBD1 for D (5 bases). This CDR3 is built from 16 residues. V was shortened by 1 base and J by 3 bases, with 15 bases between the two germline ends. Germline lookup yields CDR1 SEHNR and CDR2 FQNEAQ (reference sequence). The CDR3 region is CASSLGVNLREETQYF. CDR3 DNA: TGTGCCAGCAGCTTAGGAGTGAACCTCAGGGAAGAGACCCAGTACTTC.

The chain uses TRBV19 and TRBJ2-7; 9 bases are shared with TRBD2. Germline assignment: CDR1 LNHDA and CDR2 SQIVND (reference sequence). V lost 5 bases, J lost 3 bases, and 5 bases stayed unmatched. The CDR3 extends over 14 amino acids. CDR3 protein: CASSPSGGNYEQYF. CDR3 DNA: TGTGCCAGTAGTCCGAGCGGGGGGAACTACGAGCAGTACTTC.

The rearrangement links TRBV19 to TRBJ2-1; 8 bases map to TRBD1. V lost 5 bases and J lost 8; bases outside the gene matches: 11. CDR1 is LNHDA and CDR2 is SQIVND in the germline V gene (reference sequence). The CDR3 is 15 amino acids. CDR3 protein: CASSLPGGWGDEQFF. DNA for the CDR3: TGTGCCAGTAGTCTCCCAGGGGGCTGGGGGGATGAGCAGTTCTTC.

The gene calls are TRBV4-1 and TRBJ2-7; no clear D gene. The germline V and J ends were trimmed by 0 bases and 1 base, with 10 bases remaining between them. The germline V gene encodes CDR1 MGHRA and CDR2 YSYEKL. The CDR3 has 15 residues. The CDR3 nucleotides read TGCGCCAGCAGCCAAGACCGGAGATTGTCCTACGAGCAGTACTTC. It is translated as CASSQDRRLSYEQYF.

This sequence joins TRBV7-9 and TRBJ2-7, with D hard to call. The CDR3 runs 15 residues. Trimming shortened V by 4 bases and J by 1 base, and 14 bases separated the two germline ends. CDR1 SEHNR and CDR2 FQNEAQ come from the germline V gene (reference sequence). The CDR3 bases are TGTGCCAGCAGCTCCCGAGAGACGGCGTCCTACGAGCAGTACTTC. Its translation: CASSSRETASYEQYF.

V gene TRBV7-4 combines with J gene TRBJ2-7; perhaps TRBD2 as D (5 bases). The CDR3 extends over 13 amino acids. The V end lost 10 bases, the J end lost 1 base, and 14 bases lay between the germline ends. Germline lookup yields CDR1 SGHVT and CDR2 SQSDAQ. CDR3 residues: CATSGSPSYEQYF. The CDR3 nucleotides are TGTGCCACCTCGGGAAGCCCTTCCTACGAGCAGTACTTC.

This sequence joins TRBV7-9 and TRBJ2-3; D possibly corresponds to TRBD2 (5 bases). The V and J ends lost 5 bases and 6 bases respectively, with 18 bases between them. The CDR3 sequence is 15 residues long. Germline V gene sequence: CDR1 SEHNR, CDR2 FQNEAQ (reference sequence). CDR3 protein: CASSPPSWGSDTQYF. The CDR3 nucleotides are TGTGCCAGCAGCCCCCCTAGCTGGGGATCGGATACGCAGTATTTT.

This clonotype was recorded only once. This chain links TRBV25-1 with TRBJ1-2; D unclear. The CDR3 extends over 12 amino acids. Germline-derived CDR1 and CDR2 are MGHDK and SYGVNS. V shed 6 bases and J shed 2 bases, with 7 bases lying between them. CDR3 amino acids: CASRTLNYGYTF. The CDR3, as DNA: TGTGCCAGCAGGACGCTGAACTATGGCTACACCTTC.

This clonotype was detected a few times. CDR3 coding DNA: TGTGCCAGCAGCTCCACCTTACTAGCGGGGGGGCTCAATGAGCAGTTCTTC. Its protein product is CASSSTLLAGGLNEQFF. The chain joins TRBV7-9 to TRBJ2-1; 13 positions match TRBD2. CDR3 size: 17 residues. CDR1 and CDR2 (germline): SEHNR, FQNEAQ (reference sequence). V shed 4 bases and J 6 bases; nucleotides not matched to a gene: 9.

This clonotype was observed a handful of times. This chain uses TRBV7-6 with TRBJ2-3; 10 positions match TRBD2. This CDR3 has 14 amino acids. The germline CDR1 and CDR2 sequences are SGHVS and FNYEAQ. V shed 3 bases and J 4 bases; nucleotides not matched to a gene: 1. In nucleotides, the CDR3 is TGTGCCAGCAGCTTCAGCGGGGGGGCAGATACGCAGTATTTT. As protein: CASSFSGGADTQYF. The full variable domain, in which reference TRBV7-6 and TRBJ2-3 provide the parts outside the CDR3, is GAGVSQSPRYKVTKRGQDVALRCDPISGHVSLYWYRQALGQGPEFLTYFNYEAQQDKSGLPNDRFSAERPEGSISTLTIQRTEQRDSAMYRCASSFSGGADTQYFGPGTRLTVL.

The chain carries TRBV27 and TRBJ2-1; D not certain. Trimming cost V 3 bases and J 2 bases, with 17 bases left between them. The CDR3 covers 17 residues. Germline loops: CDR1 MNHEY, CDR2 SMNVEV (reference sequence). In DNA, the CDR3 is TGTGCCAGCAGTTTTTTAACAACGAGGTTCGCCTACAATGAGCAGTTCTTC. Translated, it gives CASSFLTTRFAYNEQFF.

The sample holds many counts of this clonotype. The rearrangement joins TRBV5-6 to TRBJ1-1; D unresolved. CDR1 and CDR2 (germline): SGHDT, YYEEEE. CDR3 length: 15 residues. V lost 1 base, J lost 5 bases, and 15 bases lay in between. CDR3 coding DNA: TGTGCCAGCAGCTTGTTAAGGCCATGGAAAACTGAAGCTTTCTTT. It specifies CASSLLRPWKTEAFF.

V and J are TRBV13 and TRBJ1-6; D call uncertain. V gave up 5 bases and J gave up 7 bases, with 6 bases separating them. This CDR3 comprises 12 residues. Germline V gene data show CDR1 as PRHDT and CDR2 as FYEKMQ (reference sequence). The CDR3 nucleotides read TGTGCCAGCAGCCAGGAGAATTCACCCCTCCACTTT. Translating gives CASSQENSPLHF.

The gene calls are TRBV6-5 and TRBJ1-1; D not resolved. CDR1 is MNHEY, CDR2 SVGAGI, per germline. The CDR3 runs to 15 residues. Trimming took 4 bases from V and 4 from J, leaving 16 bases between them. The chain's CDR3 is CASSLMNALGTEAFF. As DNA, the CDR3 is TGTGCCAGCAGTTTGATGAACGCCCTGGGCACTGAAGCTTTCTTT.

This clonotype was seen only a few times. The genes are TRBV2 and TRBJ2-7; possible D gene TRBD2, 7 bases. Trimming left V 7 bases short and J 5 bases short, with 21 bases between. CDR1 is SNHLY and CDR2 is FYNNEI in the germline V gene. This CDR3 comprises 15 residues. The CDR3 here is CASTKERGGNDEQYF. In nucleotides, the CDR3 is TGTGCCAGCACCAAAGAGAGGGGGGGGAACGACGAGCAGTACTTC.

This clonotype has more than one count but fewer than ten. This rearrangement joins TRBV29-1 to TRBJ1-1, with D tentatively TRBD1 (6 bases). Between the trimmed V and J ends, which lost 4 bases and 0 bases, there was a span of 12 bases. The CDR3 has 14 residues. Germline CDR1 is SQVTM and CDR2 is ANQGSEA. CDR3 DNA sequence: TGCAGCGTTGCAGGGGCGAATTTGAACACTGAAGCTTTCTTT. It translates to CSVAGANLNTEAFF.

The rearrangement links TRBV2 to TRBJ2-2; 9 nucleotides agree with TRBD2. The length of the CDR3 is 17 residues. The ends lost 4 bases at V and 0 bases at J; junction bases unmatched: 6. Germline V gene sequence: CDR1 SNHLY, CDR2 FYNNEI. For the CDR3, the DNA is TGTGCCAGCAGTGGAACGCGGGGGGGTGCGAACACCGGGGAGCTGTTTTTT. Translation: CASSGTRGGANTGELFF.

The chain links TRBV6-6 to TRBJ1-1; tentatively, D is TRBD1 (6 bases). The length of the CDR3 is 12 residues. Between the trimmed V and J ends, which lost 5 bases and 6 bases, there was a span of 10 bases. The V gene's germline CDR1 is MNHNY and CDR2 SVGAGI (reference sequence). The CDR3 reads CASSQGIAEAFF. The CDR3 nucleotides are TGTGCCAGCAGTCAGGGGATCGCTGAAGCTTTCTTT.

This sequence joins TRBV25-1 and TRBJ2-1, with D perhaps matching TRBD1 (6 bases). The CDR3 spans 17 residues. Germline-derived CDR1 and CDR2 are MGHDK and SYGVNS. V dropped 4 bases and J dropped 4 bases, with 20 bases sitting between them. The CDR3 loop is CASSVFGTGTPYNEQFF. The CDR3 DNA reads TGTGCCAGCAGTGTTTTCGGAACCGGGACACCATACAATGAGCAGTTCTTC.

V gene TRBV7-3 combines with J gene TRBJ1-2; TRBD1 is a possible D gene (5 bases). In germline, CDR1 is SGHTA, CDR2 FQGTGA. The CDR3 runs 13 residues. Trimming removed 5 bases from V and 6 bases from J, with 13 bases in between. CDR3 protein: CASSHLGQDGYTF. The CDR3 region has the DNA TGTGCCAGCAGCCACCTCGGACAAGATGGCTACACCTTC.

This clonotype was seen repeatedly, ten times or more. The chain couples TRBV2 to TRBJ2-3, with D uncertain. The CDR3 consists of 13 residues. V was trimmed by 4 bases and J by 6 bases, leaving 11 bases between them. CDR1 is SNHLY, CDR2 FYNNEI, per germline. CDR3 nucleotides: TGTGCCAGCAGTGTAGCCCAACGGGATACGCAGTATTTT. Encoded protein: CASSVAQRDTQYF.

As for this clonotype: A read error may account for a junction end that differs from germline. The rearrangement joins TRBV11-2 to TRBJ2-1; D possibly matches TRBD1 or TRBD2 (5 bases each). This CDR3 contains 12 residues. Germline V CDR1 and CDR2: SGHAT, FQNNGV. The CDR3 DNA is TGTGCCAGCACCGGGACCTACATTGAGCAGTTCTTC. Translated: CASTGTYIEQFF.

The chain recombines TRBV10-3 with TRBJ1-6; D uncertain. V dropped 4 bases and J dropped 8 bases, with 12 bases sitting between them. Germline assignment: CDR1 ENHRY and CDR2 SYGVKD. This CDR3 is 14 amino acids long. CDR3 sequence (DNA): TGTGCCATCAGTGGAGCGGACCGTGATTCACCCCTCCACTTT. Protein: CAISGADRDSPLHF.

The chain is built from TRBV20-1 and TRBJ2-7; D possibly uses TRBD1 or TRBD2 (5 bases each). Trimming took 0 bases from V and 3 from J, leaving 9 bases between them. This CDR3 comprises 13 residues. Germline V CDR1 and CDR2: DFQATT, SNEGSKA (reference sequence). In nucleotides, the CDR3 is TGCAGTGCTAGAGAATGGGACCACTACGAGCAGTACTTC. This sequence encodes CSAREWDHYEQYF.

This clonotype was detected only a few times. The chain uses TRBV27 and TRBJ2-1, with 9 bases that match TRBD2. With 7 bases clipped from V and 4 bases from J, the junction kept 5 bases outside the gene matches. Per germline, CDR1 MNHEY and CDR2 SMNVEV (reference sequence). The CDR3 consists of 14 residues. The CDR3 reads CASTRAGGYNEQFF. For the CDR3, the DNA is TGTGCCAGCACCAGAGCGGGGGGATACAATGAGCAGTTCTTC.

This chain connects TRBV7-9 to TRBJ2-5, with no clear D. The CDR3 contains 11 residues. V was shortened by 3 bases and J by 4 bases, with 3 bases between the two germline ends. Germline-derived CDR1 and CDR2 are SEHNR and FQNEAQ (reference sequence). Here the CDR3 DNA reads TGTGCCAGCAGCTTTGTAGAGACCCAGTACTTC. Its protein product is CASSFVETQYF.

In this sample, this clonotype turned up a few times. The J gene is TRBJ2-5, the V gene TRBV12-3 or TRBV12-4; 7 nucleotides line up with TRBD2. Unmatched junction bases numbered 14, after V lost 5 bases and J lost 5 bases. There are 16 residues in the CDR3. This CDR3 reads CASSPIQGGAQETQYF. The CDR3 coding sequence is TGTGCCAGCAGTCCGATCCAGGGAGGGGCCCAGGAGACCCAGTACTTC.

This clonotype was detected a few times. This rearrangement joins TRBV5-4 to TRBJ1-5, with TRBD1 as a possible D gene (5 bases). V was trimmed by 4 bases and J by 2 bases, leaving 13 bases between them. The CDR3 has 15 amino acids. Germline CDR1 is SGHNT and CDR2 is YYREEE (reference sequence). As DNA, the CDR3 is TGTGCCAGCAGCCGGGGGGGGTTTGGCAATCAGCCCCAGCATTTT. It codes for CASSRGGFGNQPQHF. Complete variable domain (other parts from reference TRBV5-4 and TRBJ1-5): ETGVTQSPTHLIKTRGQQVTLRCSSQSGHNTVSWYQQALGQGPQFIFQYYREEENGRGNFPPRFSGLQFPNYSSELNVNALELDDSALYLCASSRGGFGNQPQHFGDGTRLSIL.

DNA for the CDR3: TGTGCCAGCAGTTCCGACAGGGTCTACGAGCAGTACTTC. Protein product: CASSSDRVYEQYF. The V and J genes are TRBV7-8 and TRBJ2-7; 7 bases align to TRBD1. This CDR3 comprises 13 residues. V dropped 6 bases and J dropped 3; count of bases not matched to a gene: 5. Germline V CDR1 and CDR2: SGHVS, FQNEAQ. Full variable domain (missing parts from reference TRBV7-8 and TRBJ2-7): GAGVSQSPRYKVAKRGQDVALRCDPISGHVSLFWYQQALGQGPEFLTYFQNEAQLDKSGLPSDRFFAERPEGSVSTLKIQRTQQEDSAVYLCASSSDRVYEQYFGPGTRLTVT.